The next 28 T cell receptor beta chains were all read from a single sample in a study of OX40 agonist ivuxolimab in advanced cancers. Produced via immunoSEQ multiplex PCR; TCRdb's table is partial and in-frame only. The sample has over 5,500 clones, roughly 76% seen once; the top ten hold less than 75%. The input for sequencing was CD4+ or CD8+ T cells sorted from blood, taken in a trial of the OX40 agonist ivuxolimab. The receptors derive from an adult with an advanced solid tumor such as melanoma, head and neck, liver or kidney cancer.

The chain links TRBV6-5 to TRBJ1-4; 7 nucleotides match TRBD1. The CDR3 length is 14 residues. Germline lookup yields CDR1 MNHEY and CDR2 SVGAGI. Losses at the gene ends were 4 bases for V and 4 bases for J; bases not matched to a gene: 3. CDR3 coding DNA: TGTGCCAGCAGTTCGCAGGGGGTTAATGAAAAACTGTTTTTT. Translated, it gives CASSSQGVNEKLFF.

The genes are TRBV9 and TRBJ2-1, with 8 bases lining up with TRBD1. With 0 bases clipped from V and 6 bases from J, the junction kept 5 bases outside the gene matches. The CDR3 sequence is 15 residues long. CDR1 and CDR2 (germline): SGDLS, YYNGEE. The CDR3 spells CASSVAGQGSNEQFF. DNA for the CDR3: TGTGCCAGCAGCGTAGCTGGACAGGGCTCCAATGAGCAGTTCTTC.

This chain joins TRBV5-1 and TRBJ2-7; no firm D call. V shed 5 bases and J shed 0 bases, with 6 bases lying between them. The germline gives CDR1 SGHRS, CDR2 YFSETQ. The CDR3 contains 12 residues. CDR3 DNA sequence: TGCGCCAGCAGTGGCACCTCCTACGAGCAGTACTTC. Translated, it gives CASSGTSYEQYF.

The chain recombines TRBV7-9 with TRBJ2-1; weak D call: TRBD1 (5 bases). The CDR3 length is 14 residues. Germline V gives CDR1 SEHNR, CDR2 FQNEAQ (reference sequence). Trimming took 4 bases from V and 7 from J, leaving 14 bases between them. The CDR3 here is CASSSPDGQNEQFF. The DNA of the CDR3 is TGTGCCAGCAGCTCCCCCGATGGACAAAATGAGCAGTTCTTC. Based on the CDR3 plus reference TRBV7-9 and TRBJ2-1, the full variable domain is DTGVSQNPRHKITKRGQNVTFRCDPISEHNRLYWYRQTLGQGPEFLTYFQNEAQLEKSRLLSDRFSAERPKGSFSTLEIQRTEQGDSAMYLCASSSPDGQNEQFFGPGTRLTVL.

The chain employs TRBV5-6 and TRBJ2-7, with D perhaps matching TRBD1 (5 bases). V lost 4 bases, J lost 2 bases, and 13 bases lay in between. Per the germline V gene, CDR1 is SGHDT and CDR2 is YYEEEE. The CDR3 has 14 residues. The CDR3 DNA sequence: TGTGCCAGCAGCAGGACACTCGGAACCTACGAGCAGTACTTC. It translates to CASSRTLGTYEQYF.

CDR3 in amino acids: CASSLGVTEVYEQYF. CDR3 nucleotide sequence: TGTGCCAGCAGCTTAGGTGTGACAGAAGTTTACGAGCAGTACTTC. J is TRBJ2-7 and V is TRBV7-9; tentatively, D is TRBD1 (5 bases). The V gene lost 1 base and the J gene lost 4 bases, with 14 bases spanning the gap. Germline values: CDR1 SEHNR, CDR2 FQNEAQ (reference sequence). This CDR3 has 15 residues.

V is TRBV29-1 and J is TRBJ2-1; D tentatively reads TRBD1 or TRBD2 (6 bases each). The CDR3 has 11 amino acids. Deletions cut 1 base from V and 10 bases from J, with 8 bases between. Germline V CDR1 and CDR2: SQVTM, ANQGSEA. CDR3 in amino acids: CSVEVGGEQFF. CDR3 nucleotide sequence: TGCAGCGTTGAAGTAGGGGGGGAGCAGTTCTTC.

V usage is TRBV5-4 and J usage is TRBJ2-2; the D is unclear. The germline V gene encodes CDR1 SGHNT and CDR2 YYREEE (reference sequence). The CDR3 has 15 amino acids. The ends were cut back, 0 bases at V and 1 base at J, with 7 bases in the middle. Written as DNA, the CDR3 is TGTGCCAGCAGCTTGGAATTAAGGAACACCGGGGAGCTGTTTTTT. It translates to CASSLELRNTGELFF.

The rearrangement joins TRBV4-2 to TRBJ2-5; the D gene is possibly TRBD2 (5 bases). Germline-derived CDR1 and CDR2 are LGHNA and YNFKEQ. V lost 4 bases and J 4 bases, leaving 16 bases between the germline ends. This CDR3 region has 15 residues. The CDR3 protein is CASSRTKLEGETQYF. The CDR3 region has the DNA TGTGCCAGCAGCCGAACCAAACTAGAAGGAGAGACCCAGTACTTC.

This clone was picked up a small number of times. The CDR3 region is CASSVYQGTGELFF. CDR3 sequence (DNA): TGTGCCAGCAGCGTTTACCAGGGCACCGGGGAGCTGTTTTTT. This chain connects TRBV9 to TRBJ2-2, with D possibly matching TRBD1 (5 bases). The ends were cut back, 2 bases at V and 4 bases at J, with 9 bases in the middle. Per germline, CDR1 SGDLS and CDR2 YYNGEE. The length of the CDR3 is 14 residues.

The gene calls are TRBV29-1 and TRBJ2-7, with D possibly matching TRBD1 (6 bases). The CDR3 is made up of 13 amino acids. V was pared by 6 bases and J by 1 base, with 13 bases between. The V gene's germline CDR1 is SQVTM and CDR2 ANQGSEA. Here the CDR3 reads CSVRDTDSYEQYF. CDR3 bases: TGCAGCGTCCGGGACACGGATTCCTACGAGCAGTACTTC.

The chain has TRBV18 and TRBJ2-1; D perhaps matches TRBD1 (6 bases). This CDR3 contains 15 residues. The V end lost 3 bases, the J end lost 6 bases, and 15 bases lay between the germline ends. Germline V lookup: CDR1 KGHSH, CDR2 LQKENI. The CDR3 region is CASSPQGNPINEQFF. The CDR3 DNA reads TGTGCCAGCTCACCGCAGGGGAATCCCATCAATGAGCAGTTCTTC.

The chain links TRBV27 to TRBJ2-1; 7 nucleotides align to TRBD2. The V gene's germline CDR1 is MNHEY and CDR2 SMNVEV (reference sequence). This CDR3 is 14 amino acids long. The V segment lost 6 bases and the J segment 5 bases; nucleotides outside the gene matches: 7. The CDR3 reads CASSPGGGHNEQFF. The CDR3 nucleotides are TGTGCCAGCAGCCCGGGCGGGGGACACAATGAGCAGTTCTTC.

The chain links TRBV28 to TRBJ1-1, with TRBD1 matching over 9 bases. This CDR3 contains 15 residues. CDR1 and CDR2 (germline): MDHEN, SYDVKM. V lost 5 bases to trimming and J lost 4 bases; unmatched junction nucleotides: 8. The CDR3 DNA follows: TGTGCCAGCAGTGCACACAGGGGGCTTGGCACTGAAGCTTTCTTT. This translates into CASSAHRGLGTEAFF.

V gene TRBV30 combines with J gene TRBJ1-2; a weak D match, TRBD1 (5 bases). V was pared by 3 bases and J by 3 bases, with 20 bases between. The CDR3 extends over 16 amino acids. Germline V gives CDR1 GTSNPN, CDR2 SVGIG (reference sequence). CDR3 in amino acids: CAWSPPGLQGHYGYTF. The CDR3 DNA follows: TGTGCCTGGAGCCCTCCCGGCCTCCAGGGACACTATGGCTACACCTTC. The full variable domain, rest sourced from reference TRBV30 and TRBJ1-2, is SQTIHQWPATLVQPVGSPLSLECTVEGTSNPNLYWYRQAAGRGLQLLFYSVGIGQISSEVPQNLSASRPQDRQFILSSKKLLLSDSGFYLCAWSPPGLQGHYGYTFGSGTRLTVV.

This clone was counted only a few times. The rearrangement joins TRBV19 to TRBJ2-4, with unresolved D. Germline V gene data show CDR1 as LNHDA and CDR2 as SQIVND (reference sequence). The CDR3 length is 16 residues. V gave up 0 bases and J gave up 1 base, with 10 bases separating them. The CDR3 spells CASSIEASGAKNIQYF. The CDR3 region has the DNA TGTGCCAGTAGTATAGAGGCCAGTGGGGCCAAAAACATTCAGTACTTC.

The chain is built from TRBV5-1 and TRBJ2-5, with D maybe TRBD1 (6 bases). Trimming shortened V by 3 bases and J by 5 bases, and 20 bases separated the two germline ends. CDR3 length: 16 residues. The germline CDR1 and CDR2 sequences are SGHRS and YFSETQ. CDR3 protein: CASSSPWTDIGETQYF. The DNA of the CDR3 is TGCGCCAGCAGCTCGCCCTGGACAGACATCGGGGAGACCCAGTACTTC.

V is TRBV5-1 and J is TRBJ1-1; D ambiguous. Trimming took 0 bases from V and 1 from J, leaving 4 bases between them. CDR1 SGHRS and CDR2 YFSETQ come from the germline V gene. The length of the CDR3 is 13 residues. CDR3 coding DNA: TGCGCCAGCAGCTTGGTCCCGAACACTGAAGCTTTCTTT. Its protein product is CASSLVPNTEAFF.

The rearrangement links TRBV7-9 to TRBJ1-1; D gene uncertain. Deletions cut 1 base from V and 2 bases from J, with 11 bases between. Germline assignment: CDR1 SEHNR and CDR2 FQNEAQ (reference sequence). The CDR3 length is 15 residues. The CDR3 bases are TGTGCCAGCAGCTTAGAGGCACTCGGTAACACTGAAGCTTTCTTT. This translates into CASSLEALGNTEAFF.

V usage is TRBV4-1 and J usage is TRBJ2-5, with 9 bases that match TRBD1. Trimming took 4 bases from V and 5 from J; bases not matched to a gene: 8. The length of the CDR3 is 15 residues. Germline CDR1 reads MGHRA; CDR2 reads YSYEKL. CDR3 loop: CASSRTTGGWETQYF. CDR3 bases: TGCGCCAGCAGCCGAACCACAGGGGGCTGGGAGACCCAGTACTTC.

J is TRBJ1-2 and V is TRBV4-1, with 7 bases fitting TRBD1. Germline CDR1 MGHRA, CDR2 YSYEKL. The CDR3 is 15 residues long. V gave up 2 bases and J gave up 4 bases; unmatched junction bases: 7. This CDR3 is CASSQTHRGFYGYTF. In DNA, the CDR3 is TGCGCCAGCAGCCAAACCCACAGGGGTTTCTATGGCTACACCTTC.

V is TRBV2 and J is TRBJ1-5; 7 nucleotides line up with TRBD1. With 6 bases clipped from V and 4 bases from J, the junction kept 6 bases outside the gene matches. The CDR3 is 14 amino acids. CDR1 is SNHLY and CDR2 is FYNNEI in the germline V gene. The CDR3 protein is CASRESQGNQPQHF. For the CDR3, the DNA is TGTGCCAGCAGAGAATCACAGGGGAATCAGCCCCAGCATTTT.

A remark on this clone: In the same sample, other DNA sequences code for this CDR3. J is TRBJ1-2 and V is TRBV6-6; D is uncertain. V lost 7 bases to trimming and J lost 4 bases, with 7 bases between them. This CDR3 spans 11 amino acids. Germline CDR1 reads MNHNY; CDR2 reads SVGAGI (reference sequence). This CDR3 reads CASTPGYGYTF. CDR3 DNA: TGTGCCAGCACACCCGGCTATGGCTACACCTTC.

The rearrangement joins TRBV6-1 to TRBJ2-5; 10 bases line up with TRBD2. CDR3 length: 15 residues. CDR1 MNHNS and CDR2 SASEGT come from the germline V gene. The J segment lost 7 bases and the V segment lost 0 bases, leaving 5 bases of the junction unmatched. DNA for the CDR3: TGTGCCAGCAGTGAAGCCTCCAGCGGGGGGGCGACCCAGTACTTC. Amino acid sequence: CASSEASSGGATQYF.

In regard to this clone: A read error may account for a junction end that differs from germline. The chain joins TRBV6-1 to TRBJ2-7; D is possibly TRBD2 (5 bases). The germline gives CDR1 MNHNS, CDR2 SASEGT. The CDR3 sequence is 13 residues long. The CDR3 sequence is CASGEGRAIEQYF. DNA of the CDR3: TGTGCCAGCGGTGAAGGGAGAGCCATCGAGCAGTACTTC.

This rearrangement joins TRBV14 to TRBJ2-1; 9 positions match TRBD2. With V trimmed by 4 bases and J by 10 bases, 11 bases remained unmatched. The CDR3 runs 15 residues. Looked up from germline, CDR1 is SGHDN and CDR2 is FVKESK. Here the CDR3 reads CASSLVGGGADEQFF. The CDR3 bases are TGTGCCAGCAGCCTTGTCGGCGGGGGGGCCGACGAGCAGTTCTTC.

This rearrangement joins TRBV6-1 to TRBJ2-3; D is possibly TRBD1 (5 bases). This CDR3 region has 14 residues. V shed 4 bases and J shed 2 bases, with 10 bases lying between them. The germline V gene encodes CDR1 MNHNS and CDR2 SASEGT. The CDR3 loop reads CASSGDRTTDTQYF. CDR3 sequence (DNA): TGTGCCAGCAGTGGAGACAGAACCACAGATACGCAGTATTTT.

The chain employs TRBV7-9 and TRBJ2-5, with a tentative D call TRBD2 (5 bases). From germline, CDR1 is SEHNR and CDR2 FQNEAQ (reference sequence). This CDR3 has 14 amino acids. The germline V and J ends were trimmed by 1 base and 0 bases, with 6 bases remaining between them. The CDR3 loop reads CASSLEDYQETQYF. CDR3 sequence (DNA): TGTGCCAGCAGCTTAGAGGACTACCAAGAGACCCAGTACTTC.